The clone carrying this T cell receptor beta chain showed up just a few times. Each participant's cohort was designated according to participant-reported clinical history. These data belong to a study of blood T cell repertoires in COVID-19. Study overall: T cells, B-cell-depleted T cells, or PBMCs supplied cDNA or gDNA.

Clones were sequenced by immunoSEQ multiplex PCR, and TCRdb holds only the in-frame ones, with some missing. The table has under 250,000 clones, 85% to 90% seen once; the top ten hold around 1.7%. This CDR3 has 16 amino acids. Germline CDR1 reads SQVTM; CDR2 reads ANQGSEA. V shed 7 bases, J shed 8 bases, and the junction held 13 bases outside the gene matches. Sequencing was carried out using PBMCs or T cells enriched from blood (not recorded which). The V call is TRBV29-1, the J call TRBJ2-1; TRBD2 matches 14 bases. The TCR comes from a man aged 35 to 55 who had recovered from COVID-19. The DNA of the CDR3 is TGCAGCGGAAGCCTCCGACTAGCGGGAGGGCCCCATGAGCAGTTCTTC. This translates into CSGSLRLAGGPHEQFF.